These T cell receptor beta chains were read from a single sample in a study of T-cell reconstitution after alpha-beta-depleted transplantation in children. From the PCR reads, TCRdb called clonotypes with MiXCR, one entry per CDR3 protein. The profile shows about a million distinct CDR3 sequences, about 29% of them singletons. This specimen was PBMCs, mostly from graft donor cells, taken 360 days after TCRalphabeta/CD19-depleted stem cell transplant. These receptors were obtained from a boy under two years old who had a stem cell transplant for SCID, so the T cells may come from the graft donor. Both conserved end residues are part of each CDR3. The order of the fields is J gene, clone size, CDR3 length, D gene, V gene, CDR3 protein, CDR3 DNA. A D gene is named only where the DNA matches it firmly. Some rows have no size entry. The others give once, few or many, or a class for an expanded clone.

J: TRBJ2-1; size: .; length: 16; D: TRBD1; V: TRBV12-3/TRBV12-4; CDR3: CASSSPRDRGVSEQFF; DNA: TGTGCCAGCAGCTCACCACGGGACAGGGGGGTGAGTGAGCAGTTCTTC
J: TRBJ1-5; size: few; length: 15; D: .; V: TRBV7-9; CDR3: CASTRGWGSNQPQHF; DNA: TGTGCCAGCACCCGTGGCTGGGGGTCCAATCAGCCCCAGCATTTT
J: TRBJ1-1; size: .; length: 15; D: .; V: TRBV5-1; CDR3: CASSLDPGGRTEAFF; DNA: TGCGCCAGCAGCTTGGATCCGGGCGGGAGGACTGAAGCTTTCTTT
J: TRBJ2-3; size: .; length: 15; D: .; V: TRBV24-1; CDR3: CATSDPGLGVDTQYF; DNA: TGTGCCACCAGTGATCCCGGACTCGGGGTAGATACGCAGTATTTT
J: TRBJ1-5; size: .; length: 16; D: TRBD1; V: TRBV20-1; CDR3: CSARDPLQGSNQPQHF; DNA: TGCAGTGCTAGAGATCCGCTACAGGGGAGCAATCAGCCCCAGCATTTT
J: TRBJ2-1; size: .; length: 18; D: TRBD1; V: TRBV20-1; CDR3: CSARDPPRRDRGYNEQFF; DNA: TGCAGTGCTAGAGACCCTCCGCGCCGGGACAGGGGGTACAATGAGCAGTTCTTC
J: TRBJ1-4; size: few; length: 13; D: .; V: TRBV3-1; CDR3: CASSQDGTGKLFF; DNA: TGTGCCAGCAGCCAAGATGGCACAGGAAAACTGTTTTTT
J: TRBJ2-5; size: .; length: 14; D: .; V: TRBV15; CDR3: CATSPGDPQETQYF; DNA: TGTGCCACCAGCCCCGGGGACCCCCAAGAGACCCAGTACTTC
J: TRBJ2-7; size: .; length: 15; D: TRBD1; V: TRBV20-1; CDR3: CSARDVGQGPYEQYF; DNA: TGCAGTGCTAGAGATGTCGGACAGGGACCCTACGAGCAGTACTTC
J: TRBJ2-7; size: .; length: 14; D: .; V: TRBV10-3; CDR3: CAISVGPQIHEQYF; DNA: TGTGCCATCAGTGTGGGGCCTCAAATCCACGAGCAGTACTTC
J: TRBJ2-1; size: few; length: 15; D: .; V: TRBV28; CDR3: CASRPRPEGYNEQFF; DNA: TGTGCCAGCAGGCCCCGGCCGGAGGGGTACAATGAGCAGTTCTTC
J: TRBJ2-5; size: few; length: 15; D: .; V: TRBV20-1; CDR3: CSASPPWFHGETQYF; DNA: TGCAGTGCTAGCCCCCCCTGGTTCCACGGGGAGACCCAGTACTTC
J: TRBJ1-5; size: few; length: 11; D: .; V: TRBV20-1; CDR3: CSASLDQPQHF; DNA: TGCAGTGCTAGTTTGGACCAGCCCCAGCATTTT
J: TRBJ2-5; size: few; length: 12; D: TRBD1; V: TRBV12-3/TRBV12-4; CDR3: CASSGQGETQYF; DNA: TGTGCCAGCAGCGGACAGGGTGAGACCCAGTACTTC
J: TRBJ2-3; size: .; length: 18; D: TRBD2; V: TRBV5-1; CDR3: CASSQRPNLAGSTDTQYF; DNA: TGCGCCAGCAGCCAGCGGCCCAATCTAGCGGGGAGCACAGATACGCAGTATTTT
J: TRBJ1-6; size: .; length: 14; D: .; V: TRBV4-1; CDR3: CASSQAPRDSPLHF; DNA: TGCGCCAGCAGCCAAGCGCCCAGAGACTCACCCCTCCACTTT
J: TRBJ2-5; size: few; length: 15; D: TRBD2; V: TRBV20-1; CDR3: CSASRLAGGGETQYF; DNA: TGCAGTGCTAGCAGACTAGCGGGGGGTGGGGAGACCCAGTACTTC
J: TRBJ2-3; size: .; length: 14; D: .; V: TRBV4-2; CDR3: CASSQADGTDTQYF; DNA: TGTGCCAGCAGCCAAGCGGACGGCACAGATACGCAGTATTTT
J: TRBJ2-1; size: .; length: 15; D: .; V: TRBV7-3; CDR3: CASSRTGTFNNEQFF; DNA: TGTGCCAGCAGCCGTACCGGGACTTTCAACAATGAGCAGTTCTTC
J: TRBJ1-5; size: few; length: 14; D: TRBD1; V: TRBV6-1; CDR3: CASSQRTGEQPQHF; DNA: TGTGCCAGCAGCCAACGGACAGGGGAACAGCCCCAGCATTTT
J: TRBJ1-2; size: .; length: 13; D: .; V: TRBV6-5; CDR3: CASSYSANYGYTF; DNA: TGTGCCAGCAGTTATTCGGCTAACTATGGCTACACCTTC
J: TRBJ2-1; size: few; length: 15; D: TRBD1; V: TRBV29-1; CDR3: CSVPRQGGLYNEQFF; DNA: TGCAGCGTCCCCCGACAGGGGGGACTTTACAATGAGCAGTTCTTC
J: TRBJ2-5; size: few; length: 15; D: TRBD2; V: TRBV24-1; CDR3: CATSLGLADQETQYF; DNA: TGTGCCACCAGCCTTGGCCTAGCGGACCAAGAGACCCAGTACTTC
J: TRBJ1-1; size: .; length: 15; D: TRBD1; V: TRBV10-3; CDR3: CAISAGQGANTEAFF; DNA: TGTGCCATCAGTGCCGGACAGGGAGCGAACACTGAAGCTTTCTTT
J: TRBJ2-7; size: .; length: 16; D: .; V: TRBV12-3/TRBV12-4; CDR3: CASTPEGAGFSLEQYF; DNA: TGTGCCAGCACCCCAGAAGGCGCCGGATTCTCTCTCGAGCAGTACTTC
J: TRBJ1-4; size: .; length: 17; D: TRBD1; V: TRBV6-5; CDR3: CASSYITNRGRGEKLFF; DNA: TGTGCCAGCAGTTACATTACAAACAGGGGGCGCGGTGAAAAACTGTTTTTT
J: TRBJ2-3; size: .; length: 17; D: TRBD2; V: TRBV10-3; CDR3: CAISEGLAGGRPDTQYF; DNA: TGTGCCATCAGTGAGGGCCTAGCGGGGGGGCGGCCAGATACGCAGTATTTT
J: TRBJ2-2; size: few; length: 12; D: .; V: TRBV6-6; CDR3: CASTQSDGELFF; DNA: TGTGCCAGCACCCAATCAGACGGGGAGCTGTTTTTT
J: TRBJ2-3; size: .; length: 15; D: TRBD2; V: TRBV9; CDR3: CASSKLAALTDTQYF; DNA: TGTGCCAGCAGCAAACTAGCGGCCCTCACAGATACGCAGTATTTT